The present T cell receptor beta chain was sequenced within a study of PD-1 blockade in classical Hodgkin lymphoma (dated by TCRdb to the early 2020s). Describing the broader study: Nivolumab dosing was 3 mg/kg intravenously every 2 weeks, continuing until either disease progression or unacceptable toxicity. The study used CyTOF and TCR beta sequencing to define a peripheral blood immune signature of response to PD-1 blockade in classical Hodgkin lymphoma.

The paper as a whole reports these results and caveats: The study was limited to a single clinical trial cohort, and causes of repertoire differences, possibly disease activity or prior therapy, remained undefined. Newly diagnosed patients were reported to have lower baseline TCR diversity than healthy donors, and relapsed/refractory patients were reported to have lower baseline TCR diversity still. Lower diversity was observed in patients in whom nivolumab was started less than 1 year after ASCT, and these patients were excluded from later analyses so that confounding by immune reconstitution would be avoided. Trial patients with a complete response had baseline diversity similar to that of newly diagnosed patients, while partial responders and progressors had significantly lower diversity. By C4D1, a significant rise was seen in CD4+ TCR diversity but not in CD8+ TCR diversity (p=0.0027 vs p=0.16), and the rise was most apparent among complete responders (p=0.02).

The CDR3 goes from the cysteine to the phenylalanine over 15 residues. The sequence is cut down to CDR3 DNA, 45 bases in frame from base 1. The trim is 6 bases for V and 3 bases for J, with a gap of 12 bases between the germline ends. The germline V gene (reference sequence) specifies MNHNY as CDR1 and SVGAGI as CDR2. On this clone itself: What this receptor recognizes is not known. No per-base quality is available; no much larger clone lies one base away.

Genomic DNA was isolated using the Qiagen DNeasy kit from unsorted PBMCs as well as from negatively selected CD4+ and CD8+ fractions. Using primers that anneal to V and J segments, immunoSEQ multiplex PCR amplified the TCR beta CDR3 regions. A synthetic immune receptor repertoire was used to minimize amplification bias, and any remaining bias was removed computationally after sequencing. The original pipeline was this. Custom Python scripts were used to quantify repertoire diversity as the Shannon entropy index. Unsorted, CD4+ and CD8+ repertoires were examined separately, except in combined analyses, for which CD4+ and CD8+ sequences were merged in silico. A clone counted as expanded when the clone's frequency after treatment rose at least 2-fold relative to C1D1, and clones undetected at baseline were given a pseudocount of 0.5. Singleton clones were defined as clones with 0 or 1 copy at C1D1, and non-singleton clones were defined as clones with 2 or more copies. Clones expanded in unsorted samples were annotated as CD4+, CD8+ or unknown by matching protein sequences in sorted samples from the same patient. Wilcoxon tests on paired samples were used to test changes in diversity from C1D1 to C4D1. Not all clones reach the TCRdb copy of this immuneACCESS table, which keeps in-frame sequences only. Checked studies attribute under half of the gap to unresolved V genes and leave the rest unexplained. D and trimming come from the DNA, and the V and J calls and clone size come from that table. The sample has 150,000 or so clones on record, 78% of them singletons. Roughly 9.8% of the sample is held by the ten biggest clonotypes.

The sample's time point, from its label and the paper: cycle 2 day 1 (C2D1) of nivolumab. Every trial patient had relapsed after autologous stem cell transplantation, and cohorts A, B and C differed in prior brentuximab vedotin exposure. The trial cohort comprised 56 patients with relapsed/refractory classical Hodgkin lymphoma whose best overall responses were complete response, partial response or progressive disease. Trial patients were treated with single-agent nivolumab in the multi-cohort phase II CheckMate 205 trial. Best overall response was determined by an independent review committee according to the 2007 International Working Group response criteria. Trial PBMCs were collected immediately before nivolumab initiation (C1D1) and during therapy at cycle 2 day 1 and cycle 4 day 1. Peripheral blood was collected in 8 mL Vacutainer Cell Preparation Tubes, from which PBMCs were isolated by centrifugation and then cryopreserved.

The chain links TRBV6-6 with TRBJ1-6; no D gene can be assigned with confidence. This clonotype originated in a human donor with classical Hodgkin lymphoma. The source was peripheral blood mononuclear cells (PBMCs), collected before the second cycle of nivolumab. CDR3 protein: CASSLGGVYNSPLHF. The nucleotide sequence reads TGTGCCAGCAGCCTTGGCGGGGTCTATAATTCACCCCTCCACTTT.